The subject of this entry is one T cell receptor beta chain. The V and J ends lost 5 bases and 3 bases respectively, with 16 bases between them. The germline V gene encodes CDR1 LNHDA and CDR2 SQIVND (reference sequence). The CDR3 spans 15 residues. These data belong to a study of shared clonotypes between healthy human individuals. At the level of the study: The study enrolled a couple of women and a few men aged 18 to 49.

Clones were read by immunoSEQ multiplex PCR, and TCRdb kept only the in-frame ones, dropping some. This sample yields roughly 2.2 million clones, of which around 92% are seen a single time; roughly 0.34% belongs to the top ten. The material sequenced was naive CD4+ T cells from PBMCs. Regarding subset: CD45RA+ positively selected. The gene calls are TRBV19 and TRBJ1-2; D call uncertain. The sequence derives from a man aged 18 to 29 in good health. Some clones in this sample may be carry-over from other donors' samples. CDR3 sequence (DNA): TGTGCCAGTAGTCTCGTTGCGGGGTCGCACTATGGCTACACCTTC. As protein: CASSLVAGSHYGYTF.